This T cell receptor beta chain was found in a study of CD8+ T cells in alopecia areata. Only a few counts were recorded for this clone. The germline gives CDR1 SEHNR, CDR2 FQNEAQ (reference sequence). V lost 2 bases and J 6 bases, leaving 7 bases between the germline ends. The CDR3 covers 13 residues. RNA extraction was followed by reverse transcription into cDNA, which acted as the sequencing template. Using immunoSEQ multiplex PCR, the repertoire was profiled, and TCRdb retains in-frame clones only, with some absent. Among approximately 58,000 clones listed, 44% were seen once. V and J are TRBV7-9 and TRBJ2-2, with D maybe TRBD2 (6 bases). What was sequenced was NKG2D-low CD8+ T cells sorted from blood. This sequence originates from a human donor with alopecia areata. CDR3 nucleotides: TGTGCCAGCAGCTTAACTAGCCCCGGGGAGCTGTTTTTT. Translated: CASSLTSPGELFF.